Here is one T cell receptor beta chain with its context. Its antigen is unknown. Base qualities are not recorded, but no much larger clone differs from it by a single base. TCRbeta CDR3 regions were amplified from genomic DNA by means of the immunoSEQ Assay, a bias-controlled multiplex PCR. From the authors' description of their analysis: Within the assay, amplification of reference gene primers was used to estimate how many nucleated cells each sample contained. To quantify the absolute abundance of each unique TCRbeta CDR3 rearrangement, sequence reads were collapsed and filtered. For each sample, productive Simpson clonality was calculated as the square root of Simpson's diversity index over productive rearrangements. Entries here come from immuneACCESS through TCRdb and include only in-frame sequences with V and J called. Some clones fail to appear in such tables; in the studies checked, an unresolved V gene covers under half of the shortfall, and the cause of the remainder is unknown. The D gene and trimming were derived from the DNA, and the V and J assignments and clone size from that table. The sample yields 300,000 to 450,000 clones; more than 70% were counted once. Less than 5% of the sample is taken by the ten largest.

At the junction V is shortened by 4 bases and J by 5 bases; bases outside the gene matches: 1. From its cysteine to its phenylalanine, the CDR3 spans 13 amino acids. CDR3 DNA only is kept here, 39 bases in frame from base 1. CDR1 is given as SEHNR and CDR2 as FQNEAQ, both from the germline V gene (reference sequence). This specimen comes from a study of blood T cell repertoires in COVID-19 (dated by TCRdb to the early 2020s). Background for the entire study: Collaborator samples came from the United States, Italy and Spain and covered acute and convalescent phases of COVID-19. The material from the prospective study consisted of cDNA or gDNA derived from T cells, B-cell-depleted T cells, or PBMCs. Subjects who had been exposed to COVID-19, were actively infected with it, or had recovered from it provided the deeply sampled blood TCRbeta repertoires that made up the dataset. The repertoires were made available in a free public database intended to serve as a resource for research on the immune response to SARS-CoV-2. Samples were obtained from the ongoing ImmuneRACE study (first 160 participants) and from roughly 1,300 subjects provided by 6 global collaborators. Sample metadata almost always included a de-identified subject ID, COVID-19 status, age in years and sex. Where HLA class I and class II types were available, the types were taken from metadata supplied by the sample provider, not from assay-based typing.

What the study reported, not specific to this receptor: How much clinical and demographic metadata was included differed by source and by participant, and the metadata was provided uncurated.

At one collaborating source in Seattle, patients were enrolled during active infection and were followed longitudinally through the course of disease. The collaborating institutions used their own protocols to collect whole blood in K2EDTA tubes. Collaborator samples were shipped for TCRbeta analysis as frozen whole blood, isolated PBMCs, or DNA extracted from either sample type. The material sequenced was peripheral blood. This clonotype originated in a woman in her fifties or sixties with COVID-19, enrolled during active disease. The chain employs TRBV7-9 and TRBJ2-2; 7 nucleotides in the junction match TRBD1. The CDR3 loop reads CASSSQGTGELFF. DNA sequence: TGTGCCAGCAGCTCACAGGGGACCGGGGAGCTGTTTTTT. The full variable domain, completed from the reference TRBV7-9 and TRBJ2-2 proteins outside the CDR3, reads DTGVSQNPRHKITKRGQNVTFRCDPISEHNRLYWYRQTLGQGPEFLTYFQNEAQLEKSRLLSDRFSAERPKGSFSTLEIQRTEQGDSAMYLCASSSQGTGELFFGEGSRLTVL.